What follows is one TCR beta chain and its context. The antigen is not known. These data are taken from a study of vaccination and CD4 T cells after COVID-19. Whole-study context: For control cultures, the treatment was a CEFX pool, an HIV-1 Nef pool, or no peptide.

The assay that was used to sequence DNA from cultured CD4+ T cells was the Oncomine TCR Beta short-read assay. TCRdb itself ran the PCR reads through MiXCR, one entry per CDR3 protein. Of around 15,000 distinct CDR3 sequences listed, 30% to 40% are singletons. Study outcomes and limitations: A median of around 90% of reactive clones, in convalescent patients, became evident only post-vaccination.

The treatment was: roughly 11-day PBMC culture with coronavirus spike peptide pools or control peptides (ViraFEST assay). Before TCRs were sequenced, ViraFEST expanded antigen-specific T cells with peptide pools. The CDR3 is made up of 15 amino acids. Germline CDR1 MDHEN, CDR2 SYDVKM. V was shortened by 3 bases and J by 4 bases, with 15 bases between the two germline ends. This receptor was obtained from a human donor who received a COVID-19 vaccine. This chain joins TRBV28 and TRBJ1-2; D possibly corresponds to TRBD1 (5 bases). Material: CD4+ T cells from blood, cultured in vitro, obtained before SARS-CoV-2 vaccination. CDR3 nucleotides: TGTGCCAGCAGTTTCCGAAGCCAGGGTTTCTATGGCTACACCTTC. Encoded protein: CASSFRSQGFYGYTF.